This T cell receptor beta chain was sequenced during a study of blood T cell repertoires in COVID-19. CDR1 is SGHTA, CDR2 FQGNSA, per germline. The V segment lost 5 bases and the J segment 0 bases; nucleotides outside the gene matches: 9. There are 17 residues in the CDR3. Sequencing used immunoSEQ multiplex PCR; TCRdb keeps in-frame clones, though not all of them. The table has around 330,000 clones, about 91% seen once. The sample taken for sequencing was peripheral blood. The receptor comes from a woman aged 25 to 45 with COVID-19, enrolled during active disease. J is TRBJ2-2 and V is TRBV7-2; 7 bases agree with TRBD1. The CDR3, as DNA: TGTGCCAGCAGCCTAAGACAGGGACGCGCGAACACCGGGGAGCTGTTTTTT. Its protein is CASSLRQGRANTGELFF.